This is a list of T cell receptor beta chains from one sample in a study of cytomegalovirus exposure and HLA in healthy donors. Libraries were prepared by immunoSEQ multiplex PCR; TCRdb keeps only in-frame clonotypes and omits some of them. This table has approximately 260,000 clones, more than 75% appearing once. Material for sequencing was PBMCs. The receptors were sampled from a woman in her twenties or thirties in good health and CMV-seropositive. Both conserved end residues are part of each CDR3. D genes are given only for firm matches. Clone size appears in some rows only: once, few, many, or a class for an expanded clone.

j_gene: TRBJ2-7; v_gene: TRBV9; d_gene: .; abundance: .; CDR3aa: CASSVGQGTFEQYF; CDR3nt: TGTGCCAGCAGCGTAGGGCAGGGCACGTTCGAGCAGTACTTC
j_gene: TRBJ2-7; v_gene: TRBV27; d_gene: .; abundance: once; CDR3aa: CASSPPPGRGPRGYEQYF; CDR3nt: TGTGCCAGCAGTCCTCCCCCCGGCAGGGGTCCGAGGGGCTACGAGCAGTACTTC
j_gene: TRBJ2-5; v_gene: TRBV29-1; d_gene: TRBD2; abundance: .; CDR3aa: CSVNGWTSGNLVETQYF; CDR3nt: TGCAGCGTTAATGGCTGGACTAGCGGGAACTTGGTGGAGACCCAGTACTTC
j_gene: TRBJ2-7; v_gene: TRBV5-1; d_gene: .; abundance: .; CDR3aa: CASSLDSSPFEQYF; CDR3nt: TGCGCCAGCAGCCTGGACAGCTCTCCGTTCGAGCAGTACTTC
j_gene: TRBJ2-5; v_gene: TRBV4-1; d_gene: .; abundance: .; CDR3aa: CASSHGRTAQETQYF; CDR3nt: TGCGCCAGCAGCCACGGACGGACAGCTCAAGAGACCCAGTACTTC
j_gene: TRBJ2-5; v_gene: TRBV6-5; d_gene: TRBD2; abundance: many; CDR3aa: CASSWGSGSETQYF; CDR3nt: TGTGCCAGCAGTTGGGGAAGCGGGAGCGAGACCCAGTACTTC
j_gene: TRBJ1-5; v_gene: TRBV27; d_gene: .; abundance: .; CDR3aa: CASSFGRGAPQHF; CDR3nt: TGTGCCAGCAGTTTTGGGAGGGGGGCGCCCCAGCATTTT
j_gene: TRBJ1-5; v_gene: TRBV2; d_gene: .; abundance: .; CDR3aa: CASRNRVGQPQHF; CDR3nt: TGTGCCAGCAGAAACAGGGTGGGACAGCCCCAGCATTTT
j_gene: TRBJ2-7; v_gene: TRBV9; d_gene: .; abundance: .; CDR3aa: CASSVVGGPSYEQYF; CDR3nt: TGTGCCAGCAGCGTAGTGGGGGGACCATCCTACGAGCAGTACTTC
j_gene: TRBJ1-1; v_gene: TRBV28; d_gene: .; abundance: once; CDR3aa: CASIFGRAVNTEAFF; CDR3nt: TGTGCCAGCATTTTTGGCAGGGCAGTGAACACTGAAGCTTTCTTT
j_gene: TRBJ2-3; v_gene: TRBV12-5; d_gene: TRBD2; abundance: .; CDR3aa: CASGLVAPYRSGMDTQYF; CDR3nt: TGTGCTAGTGGTTTGGTAGCCCCGTATCGTAGCGGGATGGATACGCAGTATTTT
j_gene: TRBJ2-1; v_gene: TRBV27; d_gene: TRBD2; abundance: .; CDR3aa: CASGLAGSLMEQFF; CDR3nt: TGTGCCAGCGGCTTAGCGGGCTCCCTAATGGAGCAGTTCTTC
j_gene: TRBJ1-1; v_gene: TRBV5-1; d_gene: TRBD1; abundance: once; CDR3aa: CASSPPWTGRPKDTEAFF; CDR3nt: TGCGCCAGCAGCCCCCCCTGGACAGGGAGGCCAAAAGACACTGAAGCTTTCTTT
j_gene: TRBJ2-3; v_gene: TRBV5-1; d_gene: .; abundance: .; CDR3aa: CASSLEEGGTDTQYF; CDR3nt: TGCGCCAGCAGCTTGGAGGAGGGTGGCACAGATACGCAGTATTTT
j_gene: TRBJ2-1; v_gene: TRBV10-3; d_gene: TRBD2; abundance: .; CDR3aa: CAISEIGTSGSYNEQFF; CDR3nt: TGTGCCATCAGTGAAATTGGGACTAGCGGTTCCTACAATGAGCAGTTCTTC
j_gene: TRBJ1-1; v_gene: TRBV27; d_gene: .; abundance: .; CDR3aa: CASRMTGGNTEAFF; CDR3nt: TGTGCCAGCAGGATGACAGGTGGGAACACTGAAGCTTTCTTT
j_gene: TRBJ1-5; v_gene: TRBV28; d_gene: TRBD1; abundance: few; CDR3aa: CASSLVQGYGNQPQHF; CDR3nt: TGTGCCAGCAGTTTAGTACAGGGGTATGGCAATCAGCCCCAGCATTTT
j_gene: TRBJ2-1; v_gene: TRBV30; d_gene: .; abundance: .; CDR3aa: CAWSPPGNEQFF; CDR3nt: TGTGCCTGGAGCCCCCCAGGCAATGAGCAGTTCTTC
j_gene: TRBJ1-1; v_gene: TRBV6-5; d_gene: .; abundance: .; CDR3aa: CASRSDTEAFF; CDR3nt: TGTGCCAGCAGATCAGACACTGAAGCTTTCTTT
j_gene: TRBJ2-7; v_gene: TRBV6-1; d_gene: TRBD1; abundance: .; CDR3aa: CASSAERDRYTYEQYF; CDR3nt: TGTGCCAGCAGTGCTGAACGGGACAGGTACACCTACGAGCAGTACTTC
j_gene: TRBJ2-7; v_gene: TRBV4-1; d_gene: TRBD1; abundance: few; CDR3aa: CASSPRDSTYEQYF; CDR3nt: TGCGCCAGCAGCCCCCGGGACAGTACCTACGAGCAGTACTTC
j_gene: TRBJ2-1; v_gene: TRBV5-1; d_gene: TRBD2; abundance: .; CDR3aa: CASSLVGGPGNEQFF; CDR3nt: TGCGCCAGCAGCTTGGTGGGAGGGCCGGGCAATGAGCAGTTCTTC
j_gene: TRBJ1-5; v_gene: TRBV19; d_gene: .; abundance: .; CDR3aa: CASSTSGQSNQPQHF; CDR3nt: TGTGCCAGTAGTACGTCAGGGCAAAGCAATCAGCCCCAGCATTTT
j_gene: TRBJ2-7; v_gene: TRBV2; d_gene: .; abundance: .; CDR3aa: CASALGQHYEQYF; CDR3nt: TGTGCCAGCGCCCTGGGGCAGCACTACGAGCAGTACTTC
j_gene: TRBJ2-1; v_gene: TRBV28; d_gene: TRBD2; abundance: .; CDR3aa: CASSLAGAPYNEQFF; CDR3nt: TGTGCCAGCAGTCTAGCGGGAGCGCCCTACAATGAGCAGTTCTTC
j_gene: TRBJ1-4; v_gene: TRBV14; d_gene: TRBD1; abundance: .; CDR3aa: CASSQVSGGEKLFF; CDR3nt: TGTGCCAGCAGCCAAGTGTCAGGGGGGGAAAAACTGTTTTTT
j_gene: TRBJ1-1; v_gene: TRBV7-9; d_gene: .; abundance: .; CDR3aa: CASSYSGPVRGAFF; CDR3nt: TGTGCCAGCAGCTACTCAGGGCCCGTCCGAGGCGCTTTCTTT
j_gene: TRBJ2-7; v_gene: TRBV30; d_gene: TRBD2; abundance: few; CDR3aa: CAWSSGGAYEQYF; CDR3nt: TGTGCCTGGAGCAGCGGGGGGGCCTACGAGCAGTACTTC
j_gene: TRBJ2-3; v_gene: TRBV6-1; d_gene: .; abundance: few; CDR3aa: CASNEGSGTDTQYF; CDR3nt: TGTGCCAGCAACGAGGGTTCGGGCACAGATACGCAGTATTTT
j_gene: TRBJ1-1; v_gene: TRBV7-9; d_gene: .; abundance: once; CDR3aa: CASSEGGQGFEEAFF; CDR3nt: TGTGCCAGCAGCGAGGGGGGGCAGGGGTTCGAGGAAGCTTTCTTT
j_gene: TRBJ2-5; v_gene: TRBV9; d_gene: TRBD1; abundance: .; CDR3aa: CASSVDAGGAMETQYF; CDR3nt: TGTGCCAGCAGCGTAGACGCAGGGGGCGCTATGGAGACCCAGTACTTC
j_gene: TRBJ2-1; v_gene: TRBV5-8; d_gene: TRBD2; abundance: .; CDR3aa: CASRHLRTSGRLEEQFF; CDR3nt: TGTGCCAGCCGACATTTACGGACTAGCGGGAGGCTCGAGGAGCAGTTCTTC
j_gene: TRBJ1-2; v_gene: TRBV27; d_gene: .; abundance: .; CDR3aa: CASSLTGYYGYTF; CDR3nt: TGTGCCAGCAGTTTAACAGGGTACTATGGCTACACCTTC
j_gene: TRBJ2-7; v_gene: TRBV6-1; d_gene: TRBD2; abundance: .; CDR3aa: CASKGGKGEQYF; CDR3nt: TGTGCCTCAAAGGGAGGGAAAGGCGAGCAGTACTTC
j_gene: TRBJ2-7; v_gene: TRBV5-1; d_gene: TRBD2; abundance: .; CDR3aa: CASSLWGAGREKSEQYF; CDR3nt: TGCGCCAGCAGCTTGTGGGGAGCGGGGCGGGAGAAGAGCGAGCAGTACTTC